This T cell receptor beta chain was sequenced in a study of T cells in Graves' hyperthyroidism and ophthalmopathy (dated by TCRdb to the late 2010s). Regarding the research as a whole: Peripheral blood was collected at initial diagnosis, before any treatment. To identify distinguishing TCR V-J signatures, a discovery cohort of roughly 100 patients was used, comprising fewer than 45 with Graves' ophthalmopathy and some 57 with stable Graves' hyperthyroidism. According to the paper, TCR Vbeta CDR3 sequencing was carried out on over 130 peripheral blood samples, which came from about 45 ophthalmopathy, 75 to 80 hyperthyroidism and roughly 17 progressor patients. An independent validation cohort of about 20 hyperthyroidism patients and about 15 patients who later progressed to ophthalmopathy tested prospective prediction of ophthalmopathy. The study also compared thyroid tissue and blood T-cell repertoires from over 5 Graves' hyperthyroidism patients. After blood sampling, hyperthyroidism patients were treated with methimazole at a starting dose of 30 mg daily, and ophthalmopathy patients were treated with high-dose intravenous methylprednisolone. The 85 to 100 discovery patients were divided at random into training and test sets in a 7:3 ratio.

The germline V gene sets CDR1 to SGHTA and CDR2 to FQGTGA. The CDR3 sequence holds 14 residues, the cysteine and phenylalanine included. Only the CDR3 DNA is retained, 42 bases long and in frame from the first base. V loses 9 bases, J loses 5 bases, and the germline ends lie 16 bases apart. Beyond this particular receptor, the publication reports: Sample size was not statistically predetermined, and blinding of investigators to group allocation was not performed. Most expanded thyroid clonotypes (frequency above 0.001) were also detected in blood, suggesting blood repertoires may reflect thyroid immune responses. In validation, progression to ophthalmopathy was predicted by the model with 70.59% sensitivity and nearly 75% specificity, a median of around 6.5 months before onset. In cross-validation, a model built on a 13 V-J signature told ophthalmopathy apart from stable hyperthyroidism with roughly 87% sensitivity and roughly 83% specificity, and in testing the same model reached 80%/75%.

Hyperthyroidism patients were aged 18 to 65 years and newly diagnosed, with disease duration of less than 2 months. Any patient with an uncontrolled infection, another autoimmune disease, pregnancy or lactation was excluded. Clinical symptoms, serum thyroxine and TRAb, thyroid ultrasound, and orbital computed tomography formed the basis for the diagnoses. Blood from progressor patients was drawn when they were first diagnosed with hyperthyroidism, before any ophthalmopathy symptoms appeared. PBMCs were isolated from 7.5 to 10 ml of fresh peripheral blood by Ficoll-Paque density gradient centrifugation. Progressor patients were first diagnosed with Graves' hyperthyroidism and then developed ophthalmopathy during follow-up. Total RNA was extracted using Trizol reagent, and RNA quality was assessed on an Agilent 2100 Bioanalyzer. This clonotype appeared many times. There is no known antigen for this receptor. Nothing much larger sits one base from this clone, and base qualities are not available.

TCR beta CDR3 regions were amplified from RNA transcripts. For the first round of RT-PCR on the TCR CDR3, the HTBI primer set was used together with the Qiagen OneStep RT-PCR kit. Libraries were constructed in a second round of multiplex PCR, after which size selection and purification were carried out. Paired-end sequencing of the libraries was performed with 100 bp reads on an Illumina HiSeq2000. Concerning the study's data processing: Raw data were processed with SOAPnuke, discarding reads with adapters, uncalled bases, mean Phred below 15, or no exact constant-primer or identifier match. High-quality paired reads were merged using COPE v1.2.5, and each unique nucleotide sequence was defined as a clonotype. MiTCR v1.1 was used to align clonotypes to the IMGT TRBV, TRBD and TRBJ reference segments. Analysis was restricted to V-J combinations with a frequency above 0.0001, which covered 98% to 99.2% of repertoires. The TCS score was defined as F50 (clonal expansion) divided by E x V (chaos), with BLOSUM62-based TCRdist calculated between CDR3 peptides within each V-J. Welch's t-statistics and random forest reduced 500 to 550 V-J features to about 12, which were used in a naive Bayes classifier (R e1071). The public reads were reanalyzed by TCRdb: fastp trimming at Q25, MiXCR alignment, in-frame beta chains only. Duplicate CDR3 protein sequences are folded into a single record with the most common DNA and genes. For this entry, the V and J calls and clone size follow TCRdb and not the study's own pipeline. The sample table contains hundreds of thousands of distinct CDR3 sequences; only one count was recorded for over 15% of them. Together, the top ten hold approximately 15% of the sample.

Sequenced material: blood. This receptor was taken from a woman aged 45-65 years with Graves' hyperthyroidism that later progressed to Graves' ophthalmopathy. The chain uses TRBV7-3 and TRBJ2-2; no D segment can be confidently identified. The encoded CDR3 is CASGRGLSTGELFF. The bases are TGTGCCAGTGGCCGCGGCTTGTCGACCGGGGAGCTGTTTTTT.